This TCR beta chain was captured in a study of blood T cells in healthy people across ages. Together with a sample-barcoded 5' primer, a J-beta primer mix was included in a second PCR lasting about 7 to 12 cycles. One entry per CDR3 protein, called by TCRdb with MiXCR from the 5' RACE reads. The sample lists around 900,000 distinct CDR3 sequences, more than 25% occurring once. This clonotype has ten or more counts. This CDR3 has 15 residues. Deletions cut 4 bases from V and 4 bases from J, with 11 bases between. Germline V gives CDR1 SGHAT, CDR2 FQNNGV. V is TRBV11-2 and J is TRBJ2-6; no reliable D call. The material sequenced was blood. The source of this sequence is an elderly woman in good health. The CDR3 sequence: CASSSAGTGANVLTF. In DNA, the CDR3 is TGTGCCAGCAGCTCGGCAGGAACCGGGGCCAACGTCCTGACTTTC.